The clone carrying this T cell receptor beta chain was recorded a few times. The target antigen is unknown. This entry is derived from a study of T cell repertoires in cytomegalovirus infection. About the research overall: Indications of both CMV infection and matching HLA type were provided by public TCR beta signatures.

TCRdb redid the calling of the reads with MiXCR, one entry per CDR3 protein. The table includes about 110,000 distinct CDR3 sequences, roughly 30% detected once. Study-level points and caveats: The response measured ex vivo was dominated by TCR beta clonotypes (HLA-C-restricted and CMV-specific).

This specimen consisted of CD8+ T cells from cultured PBMCs, obtained from culture after CMV antigen stimulation. The sequence came from a human donor in good health (CMV status not recorded). Some clones in this sample may be carry-over from other donors' samples.

CDR3 sequence: CASSWTGPSPQHF. DNA for the CDR3: TGTGCCAGCAGCTGGACAGGTCCTTCGCCCCAGCATTTT. The V call is TRBV7-9, the J call TRBJ1-5; TRBD1 aligns across 7 bases. The CDR3 has 13 amino acids. The germline V gene encodes CDR1 SEHNR and CDR2 FQNEAQ (reference sequence). Trimming removed 4 bases from V and 9 bases from J; junction bases left unmatched: 6.